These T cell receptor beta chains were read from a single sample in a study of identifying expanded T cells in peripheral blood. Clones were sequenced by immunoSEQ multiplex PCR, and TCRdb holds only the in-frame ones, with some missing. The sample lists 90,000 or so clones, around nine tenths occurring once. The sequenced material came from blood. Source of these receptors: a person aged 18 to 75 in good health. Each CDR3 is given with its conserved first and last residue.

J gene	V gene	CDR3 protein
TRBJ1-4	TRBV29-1	CSVEVATGLVGKLFF
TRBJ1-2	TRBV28	CASSFSNYGYTF
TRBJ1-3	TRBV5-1	CASSLGGSGNTIYF
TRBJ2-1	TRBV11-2	CASSPLAGVSSYNEQFF
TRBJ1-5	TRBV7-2	CASSLRQGAWQPQHF
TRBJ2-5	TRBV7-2	CASSLVGGIQETQYF
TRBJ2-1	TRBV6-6	CASSPTGSSKEQFF
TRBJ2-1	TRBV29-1	CSARGAFYNEQFF
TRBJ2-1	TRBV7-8	CASSTGQSSYNEQFF
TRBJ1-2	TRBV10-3	CATLKGQVNYGYTF
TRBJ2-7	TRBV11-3	CASSQMTGETYEQYF
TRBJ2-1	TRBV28	CASGTGGTYNEQFF
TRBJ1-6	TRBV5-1	CASSLAAGVNSPLHF
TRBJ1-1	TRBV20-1	CSAMGGTEAFF
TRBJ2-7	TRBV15	CATSRSRPREVYEQYF
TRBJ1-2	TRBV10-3	CAISELSDYGYTF
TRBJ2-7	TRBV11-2	CASSTGSTGSYEQYF
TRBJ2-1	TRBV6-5	CASRWDRKVNEQFF
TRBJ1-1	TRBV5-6	CASSLAVGTEAFF
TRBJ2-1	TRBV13	CASSLDRAGRGSEQFF
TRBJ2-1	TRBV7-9	CASSPRGSSYNEQFF
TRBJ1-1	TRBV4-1	CASSQVTGGRMNTEAFF
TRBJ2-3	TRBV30	CAWTHKKLAGVLDTQYF
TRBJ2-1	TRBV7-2	CASSAGPYNEQFF
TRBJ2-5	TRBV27	CASSLRGRETQYF
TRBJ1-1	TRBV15	CATSRGWNTEAFF
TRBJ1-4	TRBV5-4	CASSRTGEDEKLFF
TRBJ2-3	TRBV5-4	CASSLRLAGLTDTQYF
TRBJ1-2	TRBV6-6	CASSPQGPGYTF
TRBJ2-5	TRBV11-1	CASSSTSGGAGETQYF
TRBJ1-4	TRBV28	CASRHQGAWEKLFF